Included here is one T cell receptor (beta chain) sequence, with context. Its specificity is unknown. The junction departs from germline at one end; a sequencing error may be responsible. The PCR used 60 Vbeta and 13 Jbeta primers. Assay: immunoSEQ multiplex PCR; the TCRdb copy retains only in-frame clones and omits some. The sample contains more than 200,000 clones, 60% to 80% of which appear only once. The sample originates from a study of cytomegalovirus exposure and HLA in healthy donors. Study findings and constraints: A reported reduction in N-insertions relative to the approximately 640-donor mean was seen in an Asian-associated ancestry cluster in a later analysis. The authors considered a cluster of highly shared sequence variants likely to be a sequencing artifact. Analyzed later, association rates of TCRs varied across HLA loci, with DRB1 most and HLA-C fewest.

The CDR3 spans 15 residues. CDR1 and CDR2 from the germline V gene are SGHRS and YFSETQ. This clonotype was sampled from a male donor in good health and CMV-seronegative. The specimen sequenced was PBMCs. This chain connects TRBV5-1 to TRBJ2-6, with D tentatively TRBD1 or TRBD2 (6 bases each). CDR3 in amino acids: CDSSLGGPGANVLTF. The CDR3, as DNA: TGCGACAGCAGCTTGGGGGGCCCTGGGGCCAACGTCCTGACTTTC.